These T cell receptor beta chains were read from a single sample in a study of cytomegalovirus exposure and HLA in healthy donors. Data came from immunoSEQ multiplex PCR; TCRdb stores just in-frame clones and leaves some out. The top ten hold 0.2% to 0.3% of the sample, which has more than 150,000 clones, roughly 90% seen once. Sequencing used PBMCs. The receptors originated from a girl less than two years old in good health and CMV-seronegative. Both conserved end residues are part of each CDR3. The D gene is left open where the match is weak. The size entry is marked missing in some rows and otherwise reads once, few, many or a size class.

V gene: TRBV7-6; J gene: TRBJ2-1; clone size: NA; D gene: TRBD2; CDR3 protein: CASSLRAAGGLNEQFF; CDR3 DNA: TGTGCCAGCAGCTTACGAGCAGCGGGGGGGCTCAATGAGCAGTTCTTC
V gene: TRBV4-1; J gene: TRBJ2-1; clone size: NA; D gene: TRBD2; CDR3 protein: CASSQENPLLAGASEQFF; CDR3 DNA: TGCGCCAGCAGCCAAGAAAACCCTCTACTAGCGGGAGCATCTGAGCAGTTCTTC
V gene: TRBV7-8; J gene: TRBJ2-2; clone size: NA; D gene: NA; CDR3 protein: CASGTTRTGELFF; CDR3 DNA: TGTGCCAGCGGTACGACTCGGACCGGGGAGCTGTTTTTT
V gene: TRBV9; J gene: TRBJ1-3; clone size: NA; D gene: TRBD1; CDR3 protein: CASSPRQGVMNTIYF; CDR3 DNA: TGTGCCAGCAGCCCACGACAGGGGGTGATGAACACCATATATTTT
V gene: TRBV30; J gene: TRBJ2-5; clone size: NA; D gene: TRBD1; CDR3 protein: CAWHTGVMTQYF; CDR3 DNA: TGTGCCTGGCACACAGGGGTTATGACCCAGTACTTC
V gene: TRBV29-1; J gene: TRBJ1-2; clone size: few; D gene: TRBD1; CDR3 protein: CSVRTGSNGYTF; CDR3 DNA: TGCAGCGTCCGGACAGGTTCAAATGGCTACACCTTC
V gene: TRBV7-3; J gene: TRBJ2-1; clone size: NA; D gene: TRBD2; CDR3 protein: CASSLGLATYNEQFF; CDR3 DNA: TGTGCCAGCAGCTTAGGACTAGCGACCTACAATGAGCAGTTCTTC
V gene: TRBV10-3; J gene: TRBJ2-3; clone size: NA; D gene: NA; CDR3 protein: CATRPSEAGGPDTQYF; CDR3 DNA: TGTGCCACACGCCCCTCGGAAGCCGGAGGTCCAGATACGCAGTATTTT
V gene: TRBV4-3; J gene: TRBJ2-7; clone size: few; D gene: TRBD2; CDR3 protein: CASSLGLAVHEQYF; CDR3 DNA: TGCGCCAGCAGCCTGGGACTAGCTGTGCACGAGCAGTACTTC
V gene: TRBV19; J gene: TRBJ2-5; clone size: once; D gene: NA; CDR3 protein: CASSFDGEETQYF; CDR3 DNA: TGTGCCAGTAGTTTCGACGGGGAGGAGACCCAGTACTTC
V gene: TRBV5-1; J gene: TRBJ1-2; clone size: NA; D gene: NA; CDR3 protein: CASSWDRGPYGYTF; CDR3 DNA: TGCGCCAGCAGTTGGGATAGGGGCCCCTATGGCTACACCTTC
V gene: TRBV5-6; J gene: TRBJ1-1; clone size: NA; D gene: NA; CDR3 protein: CASSSHTLNTEAFF; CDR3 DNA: TGTGCCAGCAGCTCGCACACCTTGAACACTGAAGCTTTCTTT
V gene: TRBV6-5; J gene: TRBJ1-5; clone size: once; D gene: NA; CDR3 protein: CASVSGSQPQHF; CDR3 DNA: TGTGCCAGCGTTTCAGGAAGTCAGCCCCAGCATTTT
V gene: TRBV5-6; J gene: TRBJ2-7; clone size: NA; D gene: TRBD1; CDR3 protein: CASSSPGTGGHEQYF; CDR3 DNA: TGTGCCAGCAGCTCGCCCGGGACAGGGGGGCACGAGCAGTACTTC
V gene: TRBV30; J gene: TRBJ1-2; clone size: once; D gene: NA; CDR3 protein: CAWSVRGSNGYTF; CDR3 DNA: TGTGCCTGGAGTGTCCGGGGGAGCAATGGCTACACCTTC
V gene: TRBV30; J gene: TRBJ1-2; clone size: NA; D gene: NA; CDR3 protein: CAWSALKHSLSLGYTF; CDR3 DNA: TGTGCCTGGAGTGCCCTAAAGCATAGTTTAAGCCTCGGCTACACCTTC
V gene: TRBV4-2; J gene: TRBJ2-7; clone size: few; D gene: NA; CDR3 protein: CASSQVHPSPYEQYF; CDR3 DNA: TGTGCCAGCAGCCAAGTACACCCCTCCCCCTACGAGCAGTACTTC
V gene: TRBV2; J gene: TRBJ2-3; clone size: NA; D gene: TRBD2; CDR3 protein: CASNLLSGRGADTQYF; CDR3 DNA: TGTGCCAGCAACCTTTTAAGCGGGAGGGGAGCAGATACGCAGTATTTT
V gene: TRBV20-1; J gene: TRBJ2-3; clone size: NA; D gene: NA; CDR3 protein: CSATVTDTQYF; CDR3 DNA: TGCAGTGCCACAGTCACAGATACGCAGTATTTT
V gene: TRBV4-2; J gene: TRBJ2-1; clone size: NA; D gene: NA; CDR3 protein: CASSQDPGGLRYNEQFF; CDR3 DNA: TGTGCCAGCAGCCAGGACCCCGGGGGACTGCGCTACAATGAGCAGTTCTTC
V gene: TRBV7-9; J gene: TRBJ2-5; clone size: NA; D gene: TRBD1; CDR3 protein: CASSRDRGFQETQYF; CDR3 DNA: TGTGCCAGCAGCAGAGACAGGGGTTTCCAAGAGACCCAGTACTTC
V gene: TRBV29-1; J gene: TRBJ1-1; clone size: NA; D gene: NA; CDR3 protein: CSVEGGGTEAFF; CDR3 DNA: TGCAGCGTTGAGGGGGGAGGCACTGAAGCTTTCTTT
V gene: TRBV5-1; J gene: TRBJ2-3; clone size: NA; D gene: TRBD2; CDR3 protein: CASSTSGGSTSTDTQYF; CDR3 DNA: TGCGCCAGCAGCACTAGCGGGGGATCAACTAGCACAGATACGCAGTATTTT
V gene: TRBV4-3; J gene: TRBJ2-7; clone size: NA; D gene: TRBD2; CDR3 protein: CASSQDWSSGSVYEQYF; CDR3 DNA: TGCGCCAGCAGCCAAGATTGGTCTAGCGGGAGTGTGTACGAGCAGTACTTC
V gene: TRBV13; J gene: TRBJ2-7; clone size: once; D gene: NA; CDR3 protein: CATRRRGGTYEQYF; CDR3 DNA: TGTGCCACCCGAAGGAGGGGGGGGACCTACGAGCAGTACTTC
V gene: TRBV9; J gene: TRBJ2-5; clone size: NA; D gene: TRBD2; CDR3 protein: CASSTTVAGGEETQYF; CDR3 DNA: TGTGCCAGCAGCACCACGGTGGCGGGGGGTGAAGAGACCCAGTACTTC
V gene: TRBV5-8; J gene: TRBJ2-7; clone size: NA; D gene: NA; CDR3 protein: CASSLGDTTYEQYF; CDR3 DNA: TGTGCCAGCAGCTTGGGGGACACCACCTACGAGCAGTACTTC
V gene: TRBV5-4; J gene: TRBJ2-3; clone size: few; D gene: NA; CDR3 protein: CASSLFSATDTQYF; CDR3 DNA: TGTGCCAGCAGCTTGTTTAGTGCCACAGATACGCAGTATTTT
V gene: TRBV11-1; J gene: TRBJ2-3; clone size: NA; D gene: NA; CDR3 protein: CASRRELESTQYF; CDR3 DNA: TGTGCCAGCAGGCGGGAACTAGAAAGCACGCAGTATTTT
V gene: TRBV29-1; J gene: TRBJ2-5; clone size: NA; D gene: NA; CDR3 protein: CSVEDRLASETQYF; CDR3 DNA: TGCAGCGTTGAAGATCGCCTAGCAAGCGAGACCCAGTACTTC
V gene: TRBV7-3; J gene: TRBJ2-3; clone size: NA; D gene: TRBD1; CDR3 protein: CASSLMWTGSTDTQYF; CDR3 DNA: TGTGCCAGCAGCTTAATGTGGACAGGGTCCACAGATACGCAGTATTTT
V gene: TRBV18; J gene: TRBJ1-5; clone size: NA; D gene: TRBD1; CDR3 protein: CASSPGQAYQPQHF; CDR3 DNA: TGTGCCAGCTCACCGGGACAGGCTTATCAGCCCCAGCATTTT
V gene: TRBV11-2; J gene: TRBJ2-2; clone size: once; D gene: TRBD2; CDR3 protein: CASSLRASGRKTGELFF; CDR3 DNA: TGTGCCAGCAGCTTACGGGCTAGCGGGAGAAAAACCGGGGAGCTGTTTTTT
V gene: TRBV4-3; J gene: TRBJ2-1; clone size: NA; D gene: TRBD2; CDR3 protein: CASSQRSSGYNEQFF; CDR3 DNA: TGCGCCAGCAGCCAAAGGTCTAGCGGGTACAATGAGCAGTTCTTC
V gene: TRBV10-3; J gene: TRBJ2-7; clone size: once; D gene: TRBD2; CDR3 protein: CAIRYTSGGQYEQYF; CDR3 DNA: TGTGCCATCAGGTATACTAGCGGGGGGCAGTACGAGCAGTACTTC
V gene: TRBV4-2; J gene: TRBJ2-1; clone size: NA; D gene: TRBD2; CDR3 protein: CASSQGFGGGSSYNEQFF; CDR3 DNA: TGTGCCAGCAGCCAAGGGTTCGGCGGGGGGTCCTCCTACAATGAGCAGTTCTTC
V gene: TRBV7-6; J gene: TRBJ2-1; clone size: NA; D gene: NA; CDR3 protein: CASSLGVGGYEQFF; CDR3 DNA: TGTGCCAGCAGCTTAGGGGTCGGCGGGTATGAGCAGTTCTTC